This entry describes one TCR beta chain. What it binds is unknown. CD4+ cells of the naive, central memory, regulatory and stem cell-like memory types were sorted via CD45RO/CCR7/CD25/CD127/CD95/CD27. These data belong to a study of beta chain features in type 1 diabetes. Regarding the study as a whole: Fewer insertions but more deletions were seen at VDJ junctions in type 1 diabetes patients.

Isolated RNA was reverse transcribed in full, so expressed TCRB transcripts were sequenced. Some clones are missing from TCRdb's copy, which holds only in-frame ones; the method was immunoSEQ multiplex PCR. The sample carries more than 350,000 clones, more than 9.5% recorded once. The CDR3 loop spans 15 amino acids. V lost 7 bases to trimming and J lost 5 bases; unmatched junction nucleotides: 4. Germline V gene sequence: CDR1 MGHDK, CDR2 SYGVNS. Sequenced material: naive CD4+ T cells from blood. The chain is built from TRBV25-1 and TRBJ2-2, with TRBD2 identical over 13 bases. The origin of this receptor is a woman aged 18-29 years in good health. The CDR3 coding sequence is TGTGCCAGCACTGAGGGACTAGCGGGGACCGGGGAGCTGTTTTTT. This codes for CASTEGLAGTGELFF.